One and the same sample provided the 2 T cell receptor beta chains below, sequenced in a study of T cell responses to AZD1222 COVID-19 vaccine. This table comes from immunoSEQ multiplex PCR, and its TCRdb copy is limited to in-frame clones, with some not included. The table lists around 100,000 clones, about 86% of them singletons. Material: peripheral blood, obtained on day 0 of AZD1222 vaccination. These receptors were taken from an adult in good health.

The V and J genes are TRBV28 and TRBJ2-1, with a tentative D call TRBD2 (5 bases). V lost 2 bases, J lost 0 bases, and 8 bases lay in between. The CDR3 covers 15 residues. Germline CDR1 and CDR2: MDHEN and SYDVKM. The CDR3 bases are TGTGCCAGCAGTTTAGACGGAGGCTCCTACAATGAGCAGTTCTTC. Its translation is CASSLDGGSYNEQFF.

This chain uses TRBV7-9 with TRBJ2-3; 12 bases align to TRBD2. Trimming removed 0 bases from V and 5 bases from J; junction bases left unmatched: 9. Germline CDR1 SEHNR, CDR2 FQNEAQ (reference sequence). The CDR3 sequence is 18 residues long. CDR3 residues: CASSLAAASGGAIDTQYF. Written as DNA, the CDR3 is TGTGCCAGCAGCTTAGCCGCGGCTAGCGGGGGGGCCATAGATACGCAGTATTTT.